This T cell receptor (beta chain) originates from a study of cytomegalovirus exposure and HLA in healthy donors. Study-wide context: The platform used for the roughly 130 validation repertoires matched that of the approximately 620 first-cohort repertoires, a later analysis reported.

Germline-derived CDR1 and CDR2 are MNHEY and SMNVEV (reference sequence). The CDR3 is made up of 15 amino acids. V shed 8 bases and J 3 bases; nucleotides not matched to a gene: 5. Findings and caveats of the study: TCR sequences were mostly rare, though some public TCRs occurred in many donors. Reports credit the classifier with highly specific, highly sensitive diagnosis of cytomegalovirus status. Overall, roughly 150 TCR beta chains were annotated as cytomegalovirus-associated.

Turning to this clone: As yet, its antigen is unknown.

Measured with immunoSEQ multiplex PCR; TCRdb has only the in-frame clones, and not every one. The data contain about 120,000 clones, around 90% of them singletons. This clonotype originated in a woman aged 18-29 years in good health and CMV-seronegative. V and J are TRBV27 and TRBJ2-3, with 13 bases that match TRBD2. Source material: PBMCs. Written as DNA, the CDR3 is TGTGCCAGCCAAACTAGCGGGAGGGATACAGATACGCAGTATTTT. This encodes CASQTSGRDTDTQYF.